The rows below give T cell receptor beta chains drawn from one sample of a study of brain T cells in children with intractable seizures. Here immunoSEQ multiplex PCR was the method, and the copy in TCRdb shows in-frame clones only, minus some. The data show 4,000 to 6,000 clones, 92% seen once. The source material was resected brain tissue, sampled at surgery. The receptors originated from a boy under two years old with focal cortical dysplasia and intractable seizures. The CDR3 runs from the conserved cysteine through the conserved F or W. Each record gives: V gene, clone size, J gene, D gene, CDR3 DNA, CDR3 protein. A D gene is named only where the DNA matches it firmly. Where a row states a size, it is once, few, many or the class of an expanded clone; other rows omit it.

v_gene: TRBV10-2
abundance: .
j_gene: TRBJ1-2
d_gene: TRBD1
CDR3nt: TGCGCCAACAGACAGGGAGATAACTATGGCTACACCTTC
CDR3aa: CANRQGDNYGYTF

v_gene: TRBV19
abundance: .
j_gene: TRBJ1-6
d_gene: .
CDR3nt: TGTGCCAGTAGTCTCGGGACCAATTCACCCCTCCACTTT
CDR3aa: CASSLGTNSPLHF

v_gene: TRBV4-1
abundance: .
j_gene: TRBJ2-1
d_gene: TRBD1
CDR3nt: TGCGCCAGCAGCCCCTCCCCGGGACAGTACTCCTACAATGAGCAGTTCTTC
CDR3aa: CASSPSPGQYSYNEQFF

v_gene: TRBV5-1
abundance: .
j_gene: TRBJ2-5
d_gene: TRBD2
CDR3nt: TGCGCCAGCAGCTTGTCGCTAGCGGGGGGGCCGTGTTGTCAAGAGACCCAGTACTTC
CDR3aa: CASSLSLAGGPCCQETQYF

v_gene: TRBV3-1/TRBV3-2
abundance: .
j_gene: TRBJ1-4
d_gene: TRBD1
CDR3nt: TGTGCCAGCAGCCGACAGGGTGGGGATGAAAAACTGTTTTTT
CDR3aa: CASSRQGGDEKLFF

v_gene: TRBV7-2
abundance: .
j_gene: TRBJ2-7
d_gene: .
CDR3nt: TGTGCCAGCAGCCAAGGGCACTCCAGCGACGAGCAGTACTTC
CDR3aa: CASSQGHSSDEQYF

v_gene: TRBV7-2
abundance: .
j_gene: TRBJ2-7
d_gene: TRBD2
CDR3nt: TGTGCCAGCAGCTGGCTAGCGGGAGGAATCTACGAGCAGTACTTC
CDR3aa: CASSWLAGGIYEQYF

v_gene: TRBV7-2
abundance: once
j_gene: TRBJ2-2
d_gene: .
CDR3nt: TGTGCCAGCAGCTTAGATGCTGCCACCGGGGAGCTGTTTTTT
CDR3aa: CASSLDAATGELFF

v_gene: TRBV4-2
abundance: .
j_gene: TRBJ1-5
d_gene: .
CDR3nt: TGTGCCAGCAGCCTTTTTGACGGATCGGAGCAGCCCCAGCATTTT
CDR3aa: CASSLFDGSEQPQHF

v_gene: TRBV4-1
abundance: .
j_gene: TRBJ2-5
d_gene: .
CDR3nt: TGCGCCAGCAGCCAAGAAGGCAGCCGGACGGGTGAGACCCAGTACTTC
CDR3aa: CASSQEGSRTGETQYF

v_gene: TRBV10-3
abundance: .
j_gene: TRBJ2-5
d_gene: .
CDR3nt: TGTGCCATCGGAAGGGGGAGTGCTGAGACCCAGTACTTC
CDR3aa: CAIGRGSAETQYF

v_gene: TRBV6-6
abundance: .
j_gene: TRBJ1-2
d_gene: .
CDR3nt: TGTGCCAGCAGTTACGACGGGAGGGACTATGGCTACACCTTC
CDR3aa: CASSYDGRDYGYTF

v_gene: TRBV6-1
abundance: .
j_gene: TRBJ1-2
d_gene: .
CDR3nt: TGTGCCAGCAGTGAAGCTAACAGGCACTATGGCTACACCTTC
CDR3aa: CASSEANRHYGYTF

v_gene: TRBV29-1
abundance: .
j_gene: TRBJ2-7
d_gene: TRBD2
CDR3nt: TGCAGCGTTGGAGCTAGCGGGAGCTACGAGCAGTACTTC
CDR3aa: CSVGASGSYEQYF

v_gene: TRBV27
abundance: .
j_gene: TRBJ2-2
d_gene: TRBD2
CDR3nt: TGTGCCAGCAGTTTAGGACTAGCGGGAGGGAGCACCGGGGAGCTGTTTTTT
CDR3aa: CASSLGLAGGSTGELFF

v_gene: TRBV12-3/TRBV12-4
abundance: .
j_gene: TRBJ1-1
d_gene: .
CDR3nt: TGTGCCAGCAGTTTATGGGGGCTAAGGGGAGCTTTCTTT
CDR3aa: CASSLWGLRGAFF

v_gene: TRBV5-1
abundance: .
j_gene: TRBJ1-3
d_gene: .
CDR3nt: TGCGCCAGCTCGCCGGGGAGCTCTGGAAACACCATATATTTT
CDR3aa: CASSPGSSGNTIYF

v_gene: TRBV4-1
abundance: .
j_gene: TRBJ2-7
d_gene: TRBD2
CDR3nt: TGCGCCAGCAGCCACGGACTAGCGGGGACCTACGAGCAGTACTTC
CDR3aa: CASSHGLAGTYEQYF

v_gene: TRBV28
abundance: .
j_gene: TRBJ1-5
d_gene: .
CDR3nt: TGTGCCAGCAGTTTATTGTTGGGATGGGATAGCAATCAGCCCCAGCATTTT
CDR3aa: CASSLLLGWDSNQPQHF

v_gene: TRBV3-1/TRBV3-2
abundance: .
j_gene: TRBJ1-6
d_gene: .
CDR3nt: TGTGCCAGCAGCCATCCAAGTCCCATTTCATACATCATTTCACCCCTCCACTTT
CDR3aa: CASSHPSPISYIISPLHF